A selection of T cell receptor beta chains follows, all from one sample in a study of glioma-infiltrating T cells. From the multiplex PCR reads, TCRdb called clonotypes with MiXCR, one entry per CDR3 protein. The table shows fewer than 200,000 distinct CDR3 sequences, with approximately 30% occurring only once. Sequenced: glioma tissue, nonneoplastic brain tissue, or PBMCs (not recorded which). The receptors derive from a human donor with low-grade glioma or glioblastoma, undergoing nonglioma brain surgery, or in good health (not recorded which). Each CDR3 is given with its conserved first and last residue. A D gene is named only where the DNA matches it firmly. Size values are once, few and many counts, or a class for expanded clones, and some rows have none.

V gene	clone size	D gene	J gene	CDR3 DNA	CDR3 protein
TRBV6-1	many	.	TRBJ2-4	TGTGCCAGCAGGAATCAGGGGACGGAAAACATTCAGTACTTC	CASRNQGTENIQYF
TRBV24-1	many	.	TRBJ2-3	TGTGCCACCATGTCTAGCGAAAGCACAGATACGCAGTATTTT	CATMSSESTDTQYF
TRBV19	.	TRBD1	TRBJ2-5	TGTGCCAGTAGGGGACAGCAAGAGACCCAGTACTTC	CASRGQQETQYF
TRBV9	.	TRBD1	TRBJ2-3	TGTGCCAGCGTAGGACAGGGAACTAGCACAGATACGCAGTATTTT	CASVGQGTSTDTQYF
TRBV24-1	many	TRBD1	TRBJ1-1	TGTGCCACCAGTGACCAAGGACAGGGGAGGGCAGCTTTCTTT	CATSDQGQGRAAFF
TRBV14	many	.	TRBJ1-1	TGTGCCAGCAGGATCGAGGGATTTAACACTGAAGCTTTCTTT	CASRIEGFNTEAFF
TRBV2	many	.	TRBJ2-1	TGTGCCAGCAGTGACCCCCCGACTCCCGAGTTCTTC	CASSDPPTPEFF
TRBV19	.	TRBD2	TRBJ2-1	TGTGCCAGTAGTCTTTGGATTAGCGGGAGGGACTACAATGAGCAGTTCTTC	CASSLWISGRDYNEQFF
TRBV11-2	.	TRBD1	TRBJ2-7	TGTGCCAGCAGCTTAGGGCCGGGACAGGGCTACGAGCAGTACTTC	CASSLGPGQGYEQYF
TRBV7-6	.	TRBD1	TRBJ2-2	TGTGCCAGCAGCCTCAGACCGCCCGGGACAGGACTTACCGGGGAGCTGTTTTTT	CASSLRPPGTGLTGELFF
TRBV3-1	many	.	TRBJ2-7	TGTGCCAGCAGCCGGACTGAGTACGAGCAGTACTTC	CASSRTEYEQYF
TRBV10-3	.	TRBD2	TRBJ2-1	TGTGCCATCAGTGAGGGGACTAGCGGGACGAATGAGCAGTTCTTC	CAISEGTSGTNEQFF
TRBV19	few	.	TRBJ2-6	TGTGCCAGTAGTATCATCCACAGCTCTGGGGCCAACGTCCTGACTTTC	CASSIIHSSGANVLTF